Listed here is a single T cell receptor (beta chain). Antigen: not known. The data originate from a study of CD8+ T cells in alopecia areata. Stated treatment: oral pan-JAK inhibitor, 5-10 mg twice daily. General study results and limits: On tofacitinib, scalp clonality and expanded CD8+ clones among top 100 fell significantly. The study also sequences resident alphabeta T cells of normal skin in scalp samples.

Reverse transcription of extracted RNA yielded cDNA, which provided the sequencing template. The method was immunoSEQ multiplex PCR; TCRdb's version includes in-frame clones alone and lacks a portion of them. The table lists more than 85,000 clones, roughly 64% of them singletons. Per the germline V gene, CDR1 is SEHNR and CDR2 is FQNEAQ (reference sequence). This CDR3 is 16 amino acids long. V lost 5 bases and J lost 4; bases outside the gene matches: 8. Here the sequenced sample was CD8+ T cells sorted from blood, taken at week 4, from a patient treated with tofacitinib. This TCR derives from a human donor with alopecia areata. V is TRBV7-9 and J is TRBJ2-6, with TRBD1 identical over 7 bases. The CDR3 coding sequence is TGTGCCAGCAGCCCCAGACAGGGTGACGGGGCCAACGTCCTGACTTTC. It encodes CASSPRQGDGANVLTF.